This is a list of T cell receptor beta chains from one sample in a study of T cell responses to AZD1222 COVID-19 vaccine. The protocol was immunoSEQ multiplex PCR, while the TCRdb copy is restricted to in-frame clones and leaves out a portion. The sample lists over 130,000 clones; roughly 94% were seen once. The sample here was peripheral blood, taken on day 0 of AZD1222 vaccination. The receptors originated from an adult in good health. Each CDR3 is given with its conserved first and last residue. The order of the fields is D gene, V gene, clone size, J gene, CDR3 protein, CDR3 DNA. The D gene is left open where the match is weak. The size of a clone is reported for some rows only, either as once, few or many, or as a class for expanded clones.

-	TRBV2	-	TRBJ1-5	CASSVSRGNQPQHF	TGTGCCAGCAGTGTAAGCCGAGGCAATCAGCCCCAGCATTTT
TRBD1	TRBV6-5	-	TRBJ1-6	CASSKDRGPSPLHF	TGTGCCAGCAGTAAGGACAGGGGGCCTTCACCCCTCCACTTT
TRBD2	TRBV7-2	-	TRBJ2-3	CASSPRSGGSTDTQYF	TGTGCCAGCAGCCCAAGGAGCGGGGGGAGCACAGATACGCAGTATTTT
-	TRBV19	-	TRBJ1-5	CASRGPSGQPQHF	TGTGCCAGTAGAGGGCCGAGCGGTCAGCCCCAGCATTTT
-	TRBV7-9	once	TRBJ1-3	CASSFSPPLGPVSGNTIYF	TGTGCCAGCAGCTTCTCTCCACCCCTCGGGCCGGTTTCTGGAAACACCATATATTTT
-	TRBV4-2	-	TRBJ1-3	CASSPAYGGNTIYF	TGTGCCAGCAGCCCGGCTTATGGTGGAAACACCATATATTTT
-	TRBV7-9	-	TRBJ1-4	CASRRGVSNEKLFF	TGTGCCAGCAGGAGAGGGGTCTCCAATGAAAAACTGTTTTTT
TRBD2	TRBV19	-	TRBJ2-4	CASSPWTSGGLAKNIQYF	TGTGCCAGTAGTCCCTGGACTAGCGGGGGACTAGCCAAAAACATTCAGTACTTC
-	TRBV6-1	-	TRBJ2-1	CASSEAQGSYNEQFF	TGTGCCAGCAGTGAAGCGCAGGGTTCCTACAATGAGCAGTTCTTC
TRBD2	TRBV28	-	TRBJ2-3	CASSLGTSGAGADTQYF	TGTGCCAGCAGTTTAGGGACTAGCGGGGCTGGGGCAGATACGCAGTATTTT
-	TRBV29-1	-	TRBJ1-1	CSVLLPNTEAFF	TGCAGCGTTCTTCTTCCGAACACTGAAGCTTTCTTT
TRBD2	TRBV6-4	-	TRBJ2-5	CASSNEAGGQETQYF	TGTGCCAGCAGTAACGAAGCGGGGGGGCAAGAGACCCAGTACTTC